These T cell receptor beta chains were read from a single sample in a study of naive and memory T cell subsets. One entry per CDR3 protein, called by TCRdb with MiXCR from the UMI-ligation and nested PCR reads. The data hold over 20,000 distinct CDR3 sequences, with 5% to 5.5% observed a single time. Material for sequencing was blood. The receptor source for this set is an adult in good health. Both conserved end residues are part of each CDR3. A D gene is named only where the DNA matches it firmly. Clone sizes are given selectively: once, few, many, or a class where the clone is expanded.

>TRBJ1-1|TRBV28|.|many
TGTGCCAGCAGACGAGGACAGCTAGAGAAGCTTTTCTTT
CASRRGQLEKLFF
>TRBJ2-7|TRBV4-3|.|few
TGCGCCAGCAGCCAAGATCTTTGGAGGCCCTTGGACGAGCAGTACTTC
CASSQDLWRPLDEQYF
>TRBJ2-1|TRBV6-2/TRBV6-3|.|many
TGTGCCAGCAGGGAATACTTGGGCTACAATGAGCAGTTCTTC
CASREYLGYNEQFF
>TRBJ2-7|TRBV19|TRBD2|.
TGTGCCAGTAGTGTCTCCGGGACTAGCGCTTACGAGCAGTACTTC
CASSVSGTSAYEQYF
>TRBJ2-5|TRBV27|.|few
TGTGCCAGCAGTTCGGGATTCCAAGAGACCCAGTACTTC
CASSSGFQETQYF
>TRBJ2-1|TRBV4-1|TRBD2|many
TGCGCCAGCAGCGGACTAGCGGGAGGGCGGCACGGCTACAATGAGCAGTTCTTC
CASSGLAGGRHGYNEQFF
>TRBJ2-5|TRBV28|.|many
TGTGCCAGCAGTTCTCTTGGTCGTGAACGGGAGACCCAGTACTTC
CASSSLGRERETQYF
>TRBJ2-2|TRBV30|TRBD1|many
TGTGCCTGCCACAGGGGCGTAAACACCGGGGAGCTGTTTTTT
CACHRGVNTGELFF
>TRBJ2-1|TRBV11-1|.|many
TGTGCCAGCAGCTTACGGGAAGGGTCCTACAATGAGCAGTTCTTC
CASSLREGSYNEQFF
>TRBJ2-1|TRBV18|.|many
TGTGCCAGCTCACCGGGACTCTCCTACAATGAGCAGTTCTTC
CASSPGLSYNEQFF
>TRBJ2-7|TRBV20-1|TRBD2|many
TGCAGTGCTAGTGTAGCGGGAGTATACGAGCAGTACTTC
CSASVAGVYEQYF